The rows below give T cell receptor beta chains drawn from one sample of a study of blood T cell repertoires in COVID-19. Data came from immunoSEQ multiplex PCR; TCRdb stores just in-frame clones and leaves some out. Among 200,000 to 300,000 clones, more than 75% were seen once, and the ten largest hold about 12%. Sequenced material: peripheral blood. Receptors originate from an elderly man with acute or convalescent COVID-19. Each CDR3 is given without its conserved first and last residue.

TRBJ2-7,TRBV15,ATSRGREQY
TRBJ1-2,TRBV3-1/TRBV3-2,ASSPEWNYGYT
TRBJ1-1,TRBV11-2,ASSSTFLVTEAF
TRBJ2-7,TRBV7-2,ASSPRVGGNYEQY
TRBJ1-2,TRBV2,ASSEGAGYT
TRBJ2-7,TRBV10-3,ATRQGPYEQY
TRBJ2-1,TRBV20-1,SASPSGGARWNEQF
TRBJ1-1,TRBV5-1,ASSPGQGGTEAF
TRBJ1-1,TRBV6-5,ASQRRGRNTEAF
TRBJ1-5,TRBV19,ASTRRQGLQPQH
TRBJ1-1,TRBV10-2,ASSEWDRVLNTEAF
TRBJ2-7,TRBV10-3,AISAGLAGTYEQY
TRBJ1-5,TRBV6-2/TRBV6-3,ASSTDANQPQH
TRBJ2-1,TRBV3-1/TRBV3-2,ASSKTSGNEQF
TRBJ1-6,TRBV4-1,ASSPWTANSPLH